This TCR beta chain was recovered during a study of T cell changes during pregnancy in multiple sclerosis. TCRdb's table, derived via immunoSEQ multiplex PCR, lists solely in-frame clones and lacks some. The table includes approximately 57,000 clones, approximately 89% detected once. The CDR3 is 16 amino acids. Germline CDR1 reads SGHVS; CDR2 reads FQNEAQ. The germline V and J ends were trimmed by 1 base and 0 bases, with 12 bases remaining between them. This material consisted of peripheral blood, taken after pregnancy. The chain uses TRBV7-8 and TRBJ1-1; a possible D gene is TRBD1 (6 bases). The origin of this receptor is a female donor in good health, enrolled as a control in a pregnancy study. CDR3 nucleotide sequence: TGTGCCAGCAGCTTAGGGGGGGGCCTCTTGAACACTGAAGCTTTCTTT. This codes for CASSLGGGLLNTEAFF.